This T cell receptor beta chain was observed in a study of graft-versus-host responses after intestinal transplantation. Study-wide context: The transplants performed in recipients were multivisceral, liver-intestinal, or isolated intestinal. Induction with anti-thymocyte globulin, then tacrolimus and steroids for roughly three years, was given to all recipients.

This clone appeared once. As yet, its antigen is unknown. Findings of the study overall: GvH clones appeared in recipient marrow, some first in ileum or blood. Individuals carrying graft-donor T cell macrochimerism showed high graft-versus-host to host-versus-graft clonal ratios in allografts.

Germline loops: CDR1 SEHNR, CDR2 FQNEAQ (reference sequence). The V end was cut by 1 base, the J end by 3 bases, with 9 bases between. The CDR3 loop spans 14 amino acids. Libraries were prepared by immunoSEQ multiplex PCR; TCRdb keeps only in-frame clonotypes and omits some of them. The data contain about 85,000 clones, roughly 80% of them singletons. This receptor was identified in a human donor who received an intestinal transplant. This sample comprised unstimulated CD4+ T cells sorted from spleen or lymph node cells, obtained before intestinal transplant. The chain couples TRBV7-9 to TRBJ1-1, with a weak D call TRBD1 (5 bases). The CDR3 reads CASSLGQGDTEAFF. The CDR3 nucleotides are TGTGCCAGCAGCTTAGGGCAGGGCGACACTGAAGCTTTCTTT.